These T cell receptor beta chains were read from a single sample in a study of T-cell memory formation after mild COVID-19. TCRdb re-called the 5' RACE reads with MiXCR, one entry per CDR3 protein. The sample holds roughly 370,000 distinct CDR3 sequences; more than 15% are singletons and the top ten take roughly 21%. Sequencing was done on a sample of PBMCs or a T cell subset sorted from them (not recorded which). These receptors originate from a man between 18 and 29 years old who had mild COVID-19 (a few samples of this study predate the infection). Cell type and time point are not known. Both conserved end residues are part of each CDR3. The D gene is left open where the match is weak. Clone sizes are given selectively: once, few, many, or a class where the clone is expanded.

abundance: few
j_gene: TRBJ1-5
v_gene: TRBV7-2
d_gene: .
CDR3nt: TGTGCCAGCAGTTCTGACAACAATCAGCCCCAGCATTTT
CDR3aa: CASSSDNNQPQHF

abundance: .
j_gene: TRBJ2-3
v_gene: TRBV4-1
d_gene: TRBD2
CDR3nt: TGCGCCAGCAGCCAGAGCGGGAACACGGCTTTAGGAGATACGCAGTATTTT
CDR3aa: CASSQSGNTALGDTQYF

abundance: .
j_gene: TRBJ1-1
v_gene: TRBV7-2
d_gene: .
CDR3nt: TGTGCCAGCAGCCCTGCCAAGAACACTGAAGCTTTCTTT
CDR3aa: CASSPAKNTEAFF

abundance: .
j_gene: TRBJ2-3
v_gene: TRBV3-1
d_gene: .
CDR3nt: TGTGCCAGCAGCCAAAGGTTCAGGGAAGGCACAGATACGCAGTATTTT
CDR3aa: CASSQRFREGTDTQYF

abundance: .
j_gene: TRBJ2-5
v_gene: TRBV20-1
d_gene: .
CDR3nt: TGCAGTGCTAGAGCCAAGGGGGGTCGGCAAGAGACCCAGTACTTC
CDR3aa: CSARAKGGRQETQYF

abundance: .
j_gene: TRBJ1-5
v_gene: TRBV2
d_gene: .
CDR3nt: TGTGCCAGCACCGGGACACACCAAAATCAGCCCCAGCATTTT
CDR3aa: CASTGTHQNQPQHF

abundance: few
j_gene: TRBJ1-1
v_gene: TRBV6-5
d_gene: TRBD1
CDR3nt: TGTGCCAGCAGTGCGCCGGGACAGGGATACACTGAAGCTTTCTTT
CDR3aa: CASSAPGQGYTEAFF

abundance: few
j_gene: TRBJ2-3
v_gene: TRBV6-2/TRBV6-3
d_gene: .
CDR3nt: TGTGCCAGCAGTTACGGGACACTTATTCCCCAGCATACGCAGTATTTT
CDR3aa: CASSYGTLIPQHTQYF

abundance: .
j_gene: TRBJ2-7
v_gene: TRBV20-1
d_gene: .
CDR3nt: TGCAGTGCGGTACCGACACTAGGCACGAGGGAGCAGTACTTC
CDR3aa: CSAVPTLGTREQYF

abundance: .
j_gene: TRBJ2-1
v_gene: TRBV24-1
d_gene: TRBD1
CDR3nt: TGTGCCACCAGTGATTTTTCCAGGGGGAATGAGCAGTTCTTC
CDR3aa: CATSDFSRGNEQFF

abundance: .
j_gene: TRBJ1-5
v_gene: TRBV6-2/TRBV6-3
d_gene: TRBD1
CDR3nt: TGTGCCAGCGTTGACAGGGCTTTCAATCAGCCCCAGCATTTT
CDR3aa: CASVDRAFNQPQHF

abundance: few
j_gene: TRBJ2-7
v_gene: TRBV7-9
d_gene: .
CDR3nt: TGTGCCAGCAGCCCATTCGGCCAGGTTGAGGGAAATTTC
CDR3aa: CASSPFGQVEGNF